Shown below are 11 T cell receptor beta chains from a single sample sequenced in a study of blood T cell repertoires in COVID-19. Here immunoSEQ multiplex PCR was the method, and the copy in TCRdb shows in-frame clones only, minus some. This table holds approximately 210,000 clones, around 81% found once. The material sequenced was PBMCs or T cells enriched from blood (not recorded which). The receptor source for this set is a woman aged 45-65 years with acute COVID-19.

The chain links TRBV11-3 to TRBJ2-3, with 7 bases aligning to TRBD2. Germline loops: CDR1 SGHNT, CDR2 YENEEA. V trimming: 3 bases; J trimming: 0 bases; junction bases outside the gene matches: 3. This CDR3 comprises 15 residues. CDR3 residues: CASSFASGSTDTQYF. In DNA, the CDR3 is TGTGCCAGCAGCTTTGCTAGCGGAAGCACAGATACGCAGTATTTT.

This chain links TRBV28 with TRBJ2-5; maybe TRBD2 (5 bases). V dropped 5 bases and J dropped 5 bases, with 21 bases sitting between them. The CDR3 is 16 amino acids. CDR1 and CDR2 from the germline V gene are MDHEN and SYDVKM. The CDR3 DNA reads TGTGCCAGCAGTGCGTTAGGTGGGAGCGAGCGGGAGACCCAGTACTTC. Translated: CASSALGGSERETQYF.

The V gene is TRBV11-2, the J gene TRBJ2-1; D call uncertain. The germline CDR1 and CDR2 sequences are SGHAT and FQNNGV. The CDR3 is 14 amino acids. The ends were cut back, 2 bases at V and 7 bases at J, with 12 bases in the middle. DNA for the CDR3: TGTGCCAGCAGCTTACAGGTCGGCTTGAATGAGCAGTTCTTC. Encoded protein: CASSLQVGLNEQFF.

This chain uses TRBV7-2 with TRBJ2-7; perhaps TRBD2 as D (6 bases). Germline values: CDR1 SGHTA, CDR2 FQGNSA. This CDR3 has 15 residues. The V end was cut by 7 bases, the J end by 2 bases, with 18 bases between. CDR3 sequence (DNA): TGTGCCAGCACCTGGGACCTTAGCGGAACCTACGAGCAGTACTTC. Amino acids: CASTWDLSGTYEQYF.

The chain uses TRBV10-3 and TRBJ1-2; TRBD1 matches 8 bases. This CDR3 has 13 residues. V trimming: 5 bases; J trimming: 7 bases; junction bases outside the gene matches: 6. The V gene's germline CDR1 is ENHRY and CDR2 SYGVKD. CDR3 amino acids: CAISPGQDFGYTF. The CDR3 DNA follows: TGTGCCATCAGTCCGGGACAGGACTTTGGCTACACCTTC.

DNA for the CDR3: TGTGCCAGCAGCTTGGCGGGAAGCACAGATACGCAGTATTTT. This gives the protein CASSLAGSTDTQYF. The gene calls are TRBV5-5 and TRBJ2-3; maybe TRBD2 (5 bases). The V and J ends lost 0 bases and 0 bases respectively, with 5 bases between them. This CDR3 has 14 amino acids. Germline V gene lookup returns CDR1 SGHKS and CDR2 YYEKEE (reference sequence).

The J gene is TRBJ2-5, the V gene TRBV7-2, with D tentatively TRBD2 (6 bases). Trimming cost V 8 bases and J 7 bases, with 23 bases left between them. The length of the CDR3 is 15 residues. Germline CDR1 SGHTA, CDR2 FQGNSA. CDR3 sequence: CASGGSTPPGGTQYF. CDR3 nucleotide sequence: TGTGCCAGCGGAGGGTCGACACCGCCGGGCGGGACCCAGTACTTC.

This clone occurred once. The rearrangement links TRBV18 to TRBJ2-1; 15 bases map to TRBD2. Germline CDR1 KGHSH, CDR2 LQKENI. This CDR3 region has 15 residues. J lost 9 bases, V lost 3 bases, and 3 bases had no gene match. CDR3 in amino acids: CASSPGLAGGGEQFF. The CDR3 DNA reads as TGTGCCAGCTCACCGGGACTAGCGGGGGGCGGTGAGCAGTTCTTC.

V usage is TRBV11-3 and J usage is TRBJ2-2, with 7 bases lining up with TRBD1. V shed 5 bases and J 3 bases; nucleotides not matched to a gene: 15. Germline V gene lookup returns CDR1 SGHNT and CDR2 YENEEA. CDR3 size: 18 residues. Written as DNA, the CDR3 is TGTGCCAGCAGCGCAACGCCTCGACAGGGTTTTTACACCGGGGAGCTGTTTTTT. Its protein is CASSATPRQGFYTGELFF.

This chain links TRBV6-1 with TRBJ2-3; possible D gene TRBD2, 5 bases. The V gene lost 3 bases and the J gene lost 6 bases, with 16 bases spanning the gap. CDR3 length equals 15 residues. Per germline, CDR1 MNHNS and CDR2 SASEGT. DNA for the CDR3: TGTGCCAGCAGTGAGTTTCCGAGGGCGCGTGATACGCAGTATTTT. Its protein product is CASSEFPRARDTQYF.

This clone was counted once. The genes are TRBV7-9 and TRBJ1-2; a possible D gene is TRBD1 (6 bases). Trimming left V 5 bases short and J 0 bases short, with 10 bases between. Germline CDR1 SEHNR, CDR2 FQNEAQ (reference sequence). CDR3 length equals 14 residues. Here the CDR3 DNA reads TGTGCCAGCAGCGAAGGACAGCCTAACTATGGCTACACCTTC. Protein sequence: CASSEGQPNYGYTF.